The 29 T cell receptor beta chains below come from one sample, sequenced in a study of blood T cell repertoires in COVID-19. Data came from immunoSEQ multiplex PCR; TCRdb stores just in-frame clones and leaves some out. The table lists under 300,000 clones, approximately 87% of them singletons, with about 4.6% in the top ten. Source material: peripheral blood. Every receptor here comes from a man in his sixties who had recovered from COVID-19.

This clone was detected a few times. The CDR3: CASSHGKNYGYTF. As DNA, the CDR3 is TGCGCCAGCAGCCACGGGAAGAACTATGGCTACACCTTC. The chain is built from TRBV10-1 and TRBJ1-2; D is ambiguous. The CDR3 runs 13 residues. The germline CDR1 and CDR2 sequences are WNHNN and SYGVQD (reference sequence). V lost 6 bases, J lost 2 bases, and 10 bases lay in between.

This clone was seen a few times. The CDR3 spells CASSQGQGYTEAFF. For the CDR3, the DNA is TGTGCCAGCAGCCAAGGACAGGGATACACTGAAGCTTTCTTT. The chain combines TRBV3-1 (or the pseudogene TRBV3-2) with TRBJ1-1; TRBD1 agrees at 7 bases. J gave up 3 bases and V 1 base, and 2 bases lay outside the gene matches. The CDR3 extends over 14 amino acids. Germline CDR1 reads LGHDT; CDR2 reads YNNKEL (reference sequence).

J is TRBJ2-7 and V is TRBV14; the D gene is possibly TRBD2 (6 bases). The germline V and J ends were trimmed by 9 bases and 6 bases, with 33 bases remaining between them. Germline-derived CDR1 and CDR2 are SGHDN and FVKESK. The CDR3 loop spans 18 amino acids. CDR3 amino acids: CARMWLLDRSDYVSEQYF. The DNA of the CDR3 is TGTGCCAGAATGTGGCTCTTGGACCGATCGGACTACGTATCCGAGCAGTACTTC.

This clone was seen a single time. This chain joins TRBV5-1 and TRBJ2-3; D ambiguous. The V end was cut by 3 bases, the J end by 0 bases, with 5 bases between. Germline V gene lookup returns CDR1 SGHRS and CDR2 YFSETQ. The CDR3 covers 13 residues. The CDR3 sequence is CASSSTSTDTQYF. The CDR3 DNA is TGCGCCAGCAGCTCGACTAGCACAGATACGCAGTATTTT.

V gene TRBV10-3 combines with J gene TRBJ2-1, with 11 bases aligning to TRBD2. V dropped 0 bases and J dropped 9; count of bases not matched to a gene: 16. CDR1 is ENHRY, CDR2 SYGVKD, per germline. This CDR3 is built from 19 residues. The CDR3 sequence is CAISESPTSGAPSGGEQFF. Written as DNA, the CDR3 is TGTGCCATCAGTGAGTCCCCGACTAGCGGGGCCCCCTCCGGTGGTGAGCAGTTCTTC.

The chain uses TRBV5-4 and TRBJ1-1; the D is unclear. V lost 0 bases to trimming and J lost 0 bases, with 9 bases between them. CDR3 length: 15 residues. Germline V gives CDR1 SGHNT, CDR2 YYREEE (reference sequence). This chain's CDR3 is CASSLGLPMNTEAFF. The CDR3 DNA reads TGTGCCAGCAGCTTGGGACTGCCAATGAACACTGAAGCTTTCTTT.

In nucleotides, the CDR3 is TGTGCCAGCAGCCCGGAGGGTTCCTATAATTCACCCCTCCACTTT. Translating gives CASSPEGSYNSPLHF. This chain connects TRBV3-1 (or the pseudogene TRBV3-2) to TRBJ1-6; D gene ambiguous. Germline V gene sequence: CDR1 LGHDT, CDR2 YNNKEL (reference sequence). The V end lost 4 bases, the J end lost 1 base, and 8 bases lay between the germline ends. The CDR3 covers 15 residues.

The rearrangement joins TRBV5-5 to TRBJ1-2; tentative D call: TRBD1 (6 bases). Germline lookup yields CDR1 SGHKS and CDR2 YYEKEE (reference sequence). The CDR3 runs to 15 residues. The V end lost 0 bases, the J end lost 4 bases, and 13 bases lay between the germline ends. As DNA, the CDR3 is TGTGCCAGCAGCTTGGTCCCGGGACAAGTCTATGGCTACACCTTC. It codes for CASSLVPGQVYGYTF.

This chain uses TRBV27 with TRBJ2-1; 8 bases agree with TRBD1. V shed 5 bases and J 7 bases; nucleotides not matched to a gene: 10. CDR1 MNHEY and CDR2 SMNVEV come from the germline V gene (reference sequence). The length of the CDR3 is 15 residues. The chain's CDR3 is CASSPRTGLGNEQFF. The DNA of the CDR3 is TGTGCCAGCAGTCCGAGGACAGGGTTAGGGAATGAGCAGTTCTTC.

This clone was observed once. This chain uses TRBV5-1 with TRBJ2-3; TRBD1 aligns across 8 bases. CDR3 length: 16 amino acids. The trim removed 4 bases at V and 0 bases at J, leaving 7 bases unmatched. Germline V gene data show CDR1 as SGHRS and CDR2 as YFSETQ. The CDR3 coding sequence is TGCGCCAGCAGCCCCGGGACAGGCCCTAGCACAGATACGCAGTATTTT. Protein product: CASSPGTGPSTDTQYF. The full variable domain, completed using reference TRBV5-1 and TRBJ2-3, is KAGVTQTPRYLIKTRGQQVTLSCSPISGHRSVSWYQQTPGQGLQFLFEYFSETQRNKGNFPGRFSGRQFSNSRSEMNVSTLELGDSALYLCASSPGTGPSTDTQYFGPGTRLTVL.

V gene TRBV5-6 combines with J gene TRBJ2-5, with D maybe TRBD1 (6 bases). This CDR3 has 15 residues. The germline CDR1 and CDR2 sequences are SGHDT and YYEEEE. V dropped 1 base and J dropped 5 bases, with 15 bases sitting between them. The CDR3 DNA reads as TGTGCCAGCAGCTTGTTAAGGGGGATGCGGGAGACCCAGTACTTC. This encodes CASSLLRGMRETQYF.

This clone was found once. The genes are TRBV9 and TRBJ1-4; the D is unclear. The V and J ends lost 0 bases and 8 bases respectively, with 14 bases between them. Germline CDR1 SGDLS, CDR2 YYNGEE. The CDR3 consists of 15 residues. This chain's CDR3 is CASSVGLASQEKLFF. CDR3 in DNA: TGTGCCAGCAGCGTAGGATTGGCCTCACAGGAAAAACTGTTTTTT.

This clone was counted a few times. V usage is TRBV4-2 and J usage is TRBJ2-2; 10 bases match TRBD2. The CDR3 spans 17 residues. Per the germline V gene, CDR1 is LGHNA and CDR2 is YNFKEQ. After removal of 1 base from V and 5 bases from J, the junction contained 7 bases not matched to a gene. The CDR3 bases are TGTGCCAGCAGCCAAGGGACTAGCGGCCACAAGACCGGGGAGCTGTTTTTT. This translates into CASSQGTSGHKTGELFF.

The chain uses TRBV5-6 and TRBJ1-2, with 8 bases identical to TRBD1. This CDR3 region has 14 residues. Germline values: CDR1 SGHDT, CDR2 YYEEEE. J lost 3 bases, V lost 4 bases, and 5 bases had no gene match. The CDR3 protein is CASSPRTGHYGYTF. The CDR3 coding sequence is TGTGCCAGCAGCCCACGGACAGGGCACTATGGCTACACCTTC.

The CDR3: CASSLWWTGPYEQYF. The CDR3 DNA reads TGTGCCAGCAGCTTGTGGTGGACAGGGCCCTACGAGCAGTACTTC. The chain couples TRBV5-6 to TRBJ2-7, with 8 bases identical to TRBD1. The CDR3 consists of 15 residues. From germline, CDR1 is SGHDT and CDR2 YYEEEE. Germline trimming cut 1 base from V and 2 bases from J; bases unmatched to any gene: 5.

The chain links TRBV11-2 to TRBJ2-3, with 7 bases fitting TRBD1. The length of the CDR3 is 17 residues. Germline assignment: CDR1 SGHAT and CDR2 FQNNGV. The V segment lost 7 bases and the J segment 2 bases; nucleotides outside the gene matches: 15. The CDR3 coding sequence is TGTGCCAGCAAAGGACAGGCCCTTAAACTTTCCACAGATACGCAGTATTTT. Protein: CASKGQALKLSTDTQYF.

The rearrangement links TRBV11-2 to TRBJ2-7; TRBD1 matches at 8 bases. After removal of 4 bases from V and 7 bases from J, the junction contained 18 bases not matched to a gene. The CDR3 is 17 amino acids. The germline V gene has CDR1 SGHAT and CDR2 FQNNGV. CDR3 DNA: TGTGCCAGCAGCTCACGGGGATTCAGGGGGCCCAGCGTGGAGCAGTACTTC. Translated, it gives CASSSRGFRGPSVEQYF.

This chain links TRBV28 with TRBJ2-7; 7 bases agree with TRBD1. Trimming at V came to 5 bases and at J to 4 bases, leaving 2 bases not matched to a gene. This CDR3 comprises 12 residues. Germline V gene lookup returns CDR1 MDHEN and CDR2 SYDVKM. The CDR3, as DNA: TGTGCCAGCAGTCCCAGGGGGTACGAGCAGTACTTC. As protein: CASSPRGYEQYF.

The chain employs TRBV15 and TRBJ2-3; 15 bases map to TRBD2. Germline V gene sequence: CDR1 LNHNV, CDR2 YYDKDF (reference sequence). With V trimmed by 7 bases and J by 5 bases, 7 bases remained unmatched. The CDR3 runs to 16 residues. This CDR3 is CATNGLAGGRGDTQYF. The DNA for the CDR3 is TGTGCCACCAACGGACTAGCGGGGGGGCGGGGAGATACGCAGTATTTT.

The chain has TRBV7-9 and TRBJ2-1; 7 bases agree with TRBD2. The length of the CDR3 is 15 residues. V lost 4 bases to trimming and J lost 8 bases; unmatched junction nucleotides: 11. Germline CDR1 and CDR2: SEHNR and FQNEAQ (reference sequence). CDR3 protein: CASSYGTTPRDEQFF. The CDR3 nucleotides read TGTGCCAGCAGCTACGGGACTACCCCTAGGGATGAGCAGTTCTTC.

The table lists this clone with a few counts. The chain uses TRBV27 and TRBJ1-1; no reliable D call. CDR1 MNHEY and CDR2 SMNVEV come from the germline V gene (reference sequence). This CDR3 region has 14 residues. V was cut by 6 bases and J by 7 bases, with 18 bases left in between. The CDR3 sequence: CASRPRGGLGEAFF. CDR3 DNA sequence: TGTGCCAGCAGACCCCGGGGAGGGCTCGGTGAAGCTTTCTTT.

The V gene is TRBV6-1, the J gene TRBJ1-3; no definite D call. The CDR3 spans 14 residues. Trimming stripped 3 bases from V and 3 bases from J, with 9 bases between. Germline loops: CDR1 MNHNS, CDR2 SASEGT. The CDR3 sequence: CASSERASGNTIYF. The CDR3, as DNA: TGTGCCAGCAGTGAGAGGGCTAGTGGAAACACCATATATTTT.

V gene TRBV5-8 combines with J gene TRBJ2-7; 7 nucleotides align to TRBD1. CDR3 length: 15 amino acids. CDR1 and CDR2 (germline): SGHTS, YDEGEE. Trimming removed 1 base from V and 2 bases from J; junction bases left unmatched: 6. The DNA for the CDR3 is TGTGCCAGCAGCTTGTCCCGGCAGGGGGCCTACGAGCAGTACTTC. It is translated as CASSLSRQGAYEQYF.

This chain joins TRBV6-2 or TRBV6-3 and TRBJ2-5, with TRBD2 matching over 11 bases. From germline, CDR1 is MNHEY and CDR2 SVGEGT. V shed 5 bases, J shed 4 bases, and the junction held 6 bases outside the gene matches. The length of the CDR3 is 15 residues. CDR3 DNA sequence: TGTGCCAGCAGTAACCCGGGACTAGCGGTAGAGACCCAGTACTTC. It translates to CASSNPGLAVETQYF.

The CDR3 protein is CASSRDRTSPLHF. The CDR3, as DNA: TGTGCCAGCAGCCGGGACAGAACTTCACCCCTCCACTTT. This chain joins TRBV14 and TRBJ1-6; TRBD1 matches at 7 bases. The CDR3 covers 13 residues. The trim removed 4 bases at V and 9 bases at J, leaving 3 bases unmatched. Germline lookup yields CDR1 SGHDN and CDR2 FVKESK.

The chain uses TRBV5-6 and TRBJ1-4; TRBD1 matches at 11 bases. The CDR3 runs to 15 residues. J lost 7 bases, V lost 4 bases, and 6 bases had no gene match. The V gene's germline CDR1 is SGHDT and CDR2 YYEEEE. CDR3 amino acids: CASSPAGQGGEKLFF. The DNA of the CDR3 is TGTGCCAGCAGCCCAGCGGGACAGGGGGGTGAAAAACTGTTTTTT.

The V call is TRBV27, the J call TRBJ2-2; possibly TRBD2 for D (6 bases). Germline CDR1 reads MNHEY; CDR2 reads SMNVEV (reference sequence). The CDR3 totals 16 residues. The V gene lost 2 bases and the J gene lost 0 bases, with 10 bases spanning the gap. The CDR3 coding sequence is TGTGCCAGCAGTTTAAGGTCGGGGGCGAACACCGGGGAGCTGTTTTTT. Protein: CASSLRSGANTGELFF.

This clone was counted between two and nine times. The chain links TRBV30 to TRBJ1-1, with TRBD1 matching 7 bases. CDR1 and CDR2 from the germline V gene are GTSNPN and SVGIG (reference sequence). The CDR3 contains 14 residues. V lost 2 bases, J lost 1 base, and 4 bases stayed unmatched. CDR3 sequence: CAWSPGTENTEAFF. CDR3 bases: TGTGCCTGGAGTCCCGGGACAGAGAACACTGAAGCTTTCTTT.

The chain joins TRBV2 to TRBJ1-1; 7 bases agree with TRBD1. The CDR3 contains 15 residues. From germline, CDR1 is SNHLY and CDR2 FYNNEI. V gave up 7 bases and J gave up 5 bases; unmatched junction bases: 13. The CDR3 DNA follows: TGTGCCAGCACATTCCTCCAGGGGGTCGGAACTGAAGCTTTCTTT. As protein: CASTFLQGVGTEAFF. Together with reference TRBV2 and TRBJ1-1, the CDR3 gives the full variable domain: EPEVTQTPSHQVTQMGQEVILRCVPISNHLYFYWYRQILGQKVEFLVSFYNNEISEKSEIFDDQFSVERPDGSNFTLKIRSTKLEDSAMYFCASTFLQGVGTEAFFGQGTRLTVV.